The rows below give T cell receptor beta chains drawn from one sample of a study of control samples from healthy donors and cancer patients. Libraries were prepared by immunoSEQ multiplex PCR; TCRdb keeps only in-frame clonotypes and omits some of them. The sample has some 140,000 clones; around 95% are singletons. Source material: blood. These receptors were taken from a man aged 35 to 55 in good health. Each CDR3 is given with its conserved first and last residue.

j_call: TRBJ2-5; cdr3_length: 16; v_call: TRBV4-2; cdr3_aa: CASSHQVAGPGETQYF
j_call: TRBJ2-3; cdr3_length: 15; v_call: TRBV28; cdr3_aa: CASSLGSEGWDTQYF
j_call: TRBJ1-5; cdr3_length: 11; v_call: TRBV12-3/TRBV12-4; cdr3_aa: CASSFGGPQHF
j_call: TRBJ1-4; cdr3_length: 15; v_call: TRBV7-2; cdr3_aa: CASSSRHTTNEKLFF
j_call: TRBJ1-2; cdr3_length: 13; v_call: TRBV5-6; cdr3_aa: CASSWTGRYGYTF
j_call: TRBJ2-1; cdr3_length: 17; v_call: TRBV10-1; cdr3_aa: CASSESRDRGQTIKQFF
j_call: TRBJ2-6; cdr3_length: 13; v_call: TRBV24-1; cdr3_aa: CATSDLNTNVLTF
j_call: TRBJ1-2; cdr3_length: 15; v_call: TRBV28; cdr3_aa: CASSSGPTGTYGYTF
j_call: TRBJ1-2; cdr3_length: 13; v_call: TRBV28; cdr3_aa: CASSLPTPRGYTF
j_call: TRBJ1-1; cdr3_length: 12; v_call: TRBV30; cdr3_aa: CARARANTEAFF
j_call: TRBJ2-3; cdr3_length: 14; v_call: TRBV6-5; cdr3_aa: CASSYLAGRDTQYF
j_call: TRBJ2-2; cdr3_length: 15; v_call: TRBV27; cdr3_aa: CASSLGQPNTGELFF
j_call: TRBJ1-4; cdr3_length: 15; v_call: TRBV28; cdr3_aa: CASSLWGGADEKLFF
j_call: TRBJ1-4; cdr3_length: 15; v_call: TRBV19; cdr3_aa: CASGQGGRSTEKLFF
j_call: TRBJ1-6; cdr3_length: 15; v_call: TRBV5-1; cdr3_aa: CASSLEGAQGSPLHF
j_call: TRBJ1-5; cdr3_length: 12; v_call: TRBV6-6; cdr3_aa: CASSSPNQPQHF
j_call: TRBJ1-3; cdr3_length: 15; v_call: TRBV18; cdr3_aa: CASSPQQVGGNTIYF
j_call: TRBJ2-7; cdr3_length: 13; v_call: TRBV19; cdr3_aa: CASSPTGDYEQYF
j_call: TRBJ1-1; cdr3_length: 13; v_call: TRBV19; cdr3_aa: CASSSTGNTEAFF
j_call: TRBJ2-1; cdr3_length: 13; v_call: TRBV29-1; cdr3_aa: CSVGRGASGEQFF
j_call: TRBJ2-7; cdr3_length: 14; v_call: TRBV24-1; cdr3_aa: CATSTGLAGYEQYF
j_call: TRBJ2-1; cdr3_length: 16; v_call: TRBV5-4; cdr3_aa: CASSLGKESSYNEQFF
j_call: TRBJ1-5; cdr3_length: 14; v_call: TRBV6-5; cdr3_aa: CASSRQGGGQPQHF
j_call: TRBJ1-1; cdr3_length: 14; v_call: TRBV27; cdr3_aa: CASSFQGGSTEAFF
j_call: TRBJ1-1; cdr3_length: 14; v_call: TRBV7-8; cdr3_aa: CASSLRRENTEAFF
j_call: TRBJ2-1; cdr3_length: 15; v_call: TRBV6-5; cdr3_aa: CASSSPAGPYNEQFF
j_call: TRBJ2-2; cdr3_length: 15; v_call: TRBV5-6; cdr3_aa: CASRRWGANTGELFF
j_call: TRBJ2-1; cdr3_length: 15; v_call: TRBV27; cdr3_aa: CASSPKVGYYNEQFF
j_call: TRBJ1-1; cdr3_length: 13; v_call: TRBV12-3/TRBV12-4; cdr3_aa: CASSLYRDTEAFF